These T cell receptor beta chains were read from a single sample in a study of T-cell reconstitution after alpha-beta-depleted transplantation in children. TCRdb called the PCR reads again in MiXCR, with one record for every CDR3 protein. The data contain some 600,000 distinct CDR3 sequences, 16% of them singletons. The sample in question was PBMCs from the stem cell graft donor, obtained from the stem cell graft. All receptors come from a human donor who donated a stem cell graft to a child with acute myeloid leukemia. Both conserved end residues are part of each CDR3. D genes are given only for firm matches. The listing skips clone size in some rows; elsewhere it reads once, few, many or a size class.

J: TRBJ2-7; V: TRBV12-3/TRBV12-4; D: TRBD1; size: few; DNA: TGTGCCAGCAGTCTCGGACAGGGGCTATATACCTACGAGCAGTACTTC; CDR3: CASSLGQGLYTYEQYF
J: TRBJ2-1; V: TRBV14; D: -; size: -; DNA: TGTGCCAGCAGCCAAGGGCCTCAGCGTTACAATGAGCAGTTCTTC; CDR3: CASSQGPQRYNEQFF
J: TRBJ1-1; V: TRBV20-1; D: -; size: many; DNA: TGCAGTGCTAGAAAGACAGGGAACACTGAAGCTTTCTTT; CDR3: CSARKTGNTEAFF
J: TRBJ1-1; V: TRBV15; D: -; size: few; DNA: TGTGCCACCAGCCCTTCCTCTGGGGGGCACACTGAAGCTTTCTTT; CDR3: CATSPSSGGHTEAFF
J: TRBJ1-1; V: TRBV4-3; D: -; size: -; DNA: TGCGCCAGCAGCCACACCCGTACAGGGAACACTGAAGCTTTCTTT; CDR3: CASSHTRTGNTEAFF
J: TRBJ2-3; V: TRBV5-1; D: -; size: -; DNA: TGCGCCAGCAGCTCCGACCTAGTGGATACGCAGTATTTT; CDR3: CASSSDLVDTQYF
J: TRBJ1-5; V: TRBV5-5; D: -; size: many; DNA: TGTGCCAGCAGACCCGGGATGGCCCGTGATCAGCCCCAGCATTTT; CDR3: CASRPGMARDQPQHF
J: TRBJ2-7; V: TRBV7-9; D: TRBD2; size: -; DNA: TGTGCCAGCAGCCTTGGGACTAACGAGCAGTACTTC; CDR3: CASSLGTNEQYF
J: TRBJ2-5; V: TRBV7-9; D: TRBD1; size: few; DNA: TGTGCCAGCAGCTTGGACAGGCTTACGGAGACCCAGTACTTC; CDR3: CASSLDRLTETQYF
J: TRBJ1-1; V: TRBV12-3/TRBV12-4; D: -; size: many; DNA: TGTGCCAGCAGTTTAGAAGGGGCAGTGAACACTGAAGCTTTCTTT; CDR3: CASSLEGAVNTEAFF
J: TRBJ2-2; V: TRBV15; D: -; size: -; DNA: TGTGCCACCAGCAGCGGGGGGAACACCGGGGAGCTGTTTTTT; CDR3: CATSSGGNTGELFF
J: TRBJ2-3; V: TRBV10-2; D: TRBD2; size: once; DNA: TGCGCCAGCAGTGACCCCGGACTAGCGGGGCCGGCAGATACGCAGTATTTT; CDR3: CASSDPGLAGPADTQYF
J: TRBJ1-2; V: TRBV29-1; D: -; size: many; DNA: TGCAGCGTTTTAAGGGATGGCTACACCTTC; CDR3: CSVLRDGYTF
J: TRBJ1-4; V: TRBV5-1; D: -; size: -; DNA: TGCGCCAGCAGCTTCACAGGGAATCCTAATGAAAAACTGTTTTTT; CDR3: CASSFTGNPNEKLFF
J: TRBJ2-7; V: TRBV5-1; D: -; size: few; DNA: TGCGCCAGCAGCCCCCTGGGCTTGGAGGAGCAGTACTTC; CDR3: CASSPLGLEEQYF
J: TRBJ2-3; V: TRBV20-1; D: -; size: -; DNA: TGCAGTGCTAGAGCGACTAGCACAGATACGCAGTATTTT; CDR3: CSARATSTDTQYF
J: TRBJ2-1; V: TRBV18; D: -; size: few; DNA: TGTGCCAGCTCACCATGGTCAGGCGTGGGTGAGCAGTTCTTC; CDR3: CASSPWSGVGEQFF
J: TRBJ1-2; V: TRBV11-2; D: -; size: -; DNA: TGTGCCAGCAGCTTCCTCAGGGATGGCTACACCTTC; CDR3: CASSFLRDGYTF
J: TRBJ2-5; V: TRBV20-1; D: -; size: few; DNA: TGCAGTGCTAGAGATGAAAACGCGGCGTACCAAGAGACCCAGTACTTC; CDR3: CSARDENAAYQETQYF
J: TRBJ1-1; V: TRBV11-2; D: -; size: few; DNA: TGTGCCAGCAGCTACCACCCTACAGGGATTGACACTGAAGCTTTCTTT; CDR3: CASSYHPTGIDTEAFF
J: TRBJ2-1; V: TRBV20-1; D: TRBD1; size: few; DNA: TGCAGTGCCAAGAATCCGGGACAGCGATACAATGAGCAGTTCTTC; CDR3: CSAKNPGQRYNEQFF
J: TRBJ2-1; V: TRBV20-1; D: -; size: many; DNA: TGCAGTGCTAGAGATGGGGCCCGAGGCGGGGATGAGCAGTTCTTC; CDR3: CSARDGARGGDEQFF
J: TRBJ1-2; V: TRBV11-2; D: -; size: few; DNA: TGTGCCAGCAGCTTAGACATACAGGGAGACTATGGCTACACCTTC; CDR3: CASSLDIQGDYGYTF
J: TRBJ2-3; V: TRBV20-1; D: TRBD2; size: many; DNA: TGCAGTGCTCCGAGGACTAGCAGGCTGGGGGATACGCAGTATTTT; CDR3: CSAPRTSRLGDTQYF
J: TRBJ2-2; V: TRBV29-1; D: -; size: -; DNA: TGCAGCGTTGAGGACGCCGGGGAGCTGTTTTTT; CDR3: CSVEDAGELFF
J: TRBJ1-4; V: TRBV12-3/TRBV12-4; D: -; size: -; DNA: TGTGCCAGCCGGAGGAATATCGGGACGAATGAAAAACTGTTTTTT; CDR3: CASRRNIGTNEKLFF
J: TRBJ2-2; V: TRBV5-1; D: -; size: -; DNA: TGCGCCAGCAGCAGGGTACAGTCGGACACCGGGGAGCTGTTTTTT; CDR3: CASSRVQSDTGELFF
J: TRBJ2-3; V: TRBV20-1; D: TRBD1; size: many; DNA: TGCAGTGCTAGAGATGGGACAGGGGCCCGCACAGATACGCAGTATTTT; CDR3: CSARDGTGARTDTQYF
J: TRBJ2-5; V: TRBV3-1; D: -; size: -; DNA: TGTGCCAGCAGCCAAGACATGGTTCAAGAGACCCAGTACTTC; CDR3: CASSQDMVQETQYF
J: TRBJ2-1; V: TRBV5-8; D: -; size: many; DNA: TGTGCCAGCAGCTTGGGGTACTGGGGATCCGAGCAGTTCTTC; CDR3: CASSLGYWGSEQFF
J: TRBJ1-1; V: TRBV7-8; D: -; size: few; DNA: TGTGCCAGCAGCCCGATCAGGAGGAGCGACACTGAAGCTTTCTTT; CDR3: CASSPIRRSDTEAFF
J: TRBJ1-5; V: TRBV5-6; D: -; size: -; DNA: TGTGCCAGCAGCTTGTACACTTACAATCAGCCCCAGCATTTT; CDR3: CASSLYTYNQPQHF
J: TRBJ2-7; V: TRBV6-2/TRBV6-3; D: TRBD1; size: -; DNA: TGTGCCAGCAGACGGGACAGAAGCTCCTACGAGCAGTACTTC; CDR3: CASRRDRSSYEQYF
J: TRBJ1-5; V: TRBV5-1; D: -; size: -; DNA: TGCGCCAGCAGCCCTCAGGGGTGGGACAATCAGCCCCAGCATTTT; CDR3: CASSPQGWDNQPQHF